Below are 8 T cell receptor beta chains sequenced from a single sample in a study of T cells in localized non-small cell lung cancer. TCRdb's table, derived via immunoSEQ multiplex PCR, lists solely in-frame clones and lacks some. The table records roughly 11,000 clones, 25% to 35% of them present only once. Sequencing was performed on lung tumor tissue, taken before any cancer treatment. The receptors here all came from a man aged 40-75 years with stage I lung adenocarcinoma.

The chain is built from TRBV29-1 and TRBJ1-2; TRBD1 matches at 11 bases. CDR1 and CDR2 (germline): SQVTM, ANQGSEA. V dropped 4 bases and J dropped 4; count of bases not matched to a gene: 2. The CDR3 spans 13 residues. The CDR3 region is CSVGDRGGYGYTF. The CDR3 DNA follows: TGCAGCGTTGGGGACAGGGGGGGCTATGGCTACACCTTC.

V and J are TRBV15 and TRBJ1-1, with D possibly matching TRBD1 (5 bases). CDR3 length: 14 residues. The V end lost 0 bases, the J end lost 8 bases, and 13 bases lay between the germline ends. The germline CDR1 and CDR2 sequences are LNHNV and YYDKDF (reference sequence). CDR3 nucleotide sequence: TGTGCCACCAGCAGAGATCTGGTGGGACGGGAAGCTTTCTTT. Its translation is CATSRDLVGREAFF.

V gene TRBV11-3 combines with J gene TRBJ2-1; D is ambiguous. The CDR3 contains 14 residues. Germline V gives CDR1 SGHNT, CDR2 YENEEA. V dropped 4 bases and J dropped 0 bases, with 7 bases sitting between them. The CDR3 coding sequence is TGTGCCAGCAGCTCCGACACCTCCTACAATGAGCAGTTCTTC. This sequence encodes CASSSDTSYNEQFF.

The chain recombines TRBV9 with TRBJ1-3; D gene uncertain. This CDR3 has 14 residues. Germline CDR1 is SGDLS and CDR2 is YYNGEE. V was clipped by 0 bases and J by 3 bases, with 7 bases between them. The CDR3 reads CASSVDGSGNTIYF. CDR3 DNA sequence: TGTGCCAGCAGCGTAGATGGGAGTGGAAACACCATATATTTT.

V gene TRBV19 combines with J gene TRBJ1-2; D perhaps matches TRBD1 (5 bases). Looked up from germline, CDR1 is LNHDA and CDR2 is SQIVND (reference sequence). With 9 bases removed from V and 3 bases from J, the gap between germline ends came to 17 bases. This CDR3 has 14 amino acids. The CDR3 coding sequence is TGTGCCAGCTCCAATACAGGATTCCACTATGGCTACACCTTC. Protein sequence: CASSNTGFHYGYTF.

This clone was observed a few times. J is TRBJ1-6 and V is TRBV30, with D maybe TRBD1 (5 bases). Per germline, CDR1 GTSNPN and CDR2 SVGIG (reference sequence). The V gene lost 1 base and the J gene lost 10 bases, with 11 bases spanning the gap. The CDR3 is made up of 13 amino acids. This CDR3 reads CAWSAGVRSPLHF. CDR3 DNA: TGTGCCTGGAGTGCGGGGGTTCGATCACCCCTCCACTTT.

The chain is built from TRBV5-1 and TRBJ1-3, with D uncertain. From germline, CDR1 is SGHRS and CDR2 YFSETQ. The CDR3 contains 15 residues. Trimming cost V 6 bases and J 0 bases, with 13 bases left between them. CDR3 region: CASTREGHSGNTIYF. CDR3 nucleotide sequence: TGCGCCAGCACCAGAGAAGGCCACTCTGGAAACACCATATATTTT.

The CDR3 sequence: CAWSGFSNTEAFF. Here the CDR3 DNA reads TGTGCCTGGTCAGGGTTCTCGAACACTGAAGCTTTCTTT. The chain joins TRBV30 to TRBJ1-1; a weak D match, TRBD1 (5 bases). V lost 5 bases, J lost 1 base, and 11 bases lay in between. The CDR3 sequence is 13 residues long. Germline-derived CDR1 and CDR2 are GTSNPN and SVGIG (reference sequence).